This is a list of T cell receptor beta chains from one sample in a study of blood T cell repertoires in COVID-19. Libraries were prepared by immunoSEQ multiplex PCR; TCRdb keeps only in-frame clonotypes and omits some of them. The table has 180,000 or so clones, about 85% seen once. Sample: peripheral blood. The receptors come from a man aged 55-75 years who had recovered from COVID-19. The CDR3 runs from the conserved cysteine through the conserved F or W. The D gene is left open where the match is weak. Expanded clones get a size class; other rows say once, few or many, or leave the size out.

cdr3_aa,cdr3_nt,j_call,d_call,v_call,clone_size
CATSRDRGYEQYF,TGTGCCACCAGCAGAGACAGAGGTTACGAGCAGTACTTC,TRBJ2-7,-,TRBV15,-
CASSLEGAALSSYNSPLHF,TGTGCCAGCAGCTTAGAGGGGGCCGCCTTAAGCTCCTATAATTCACCCCTCCACTTT,TRBJ1-6,TRBD1,TRBV7-6,-
CASSQGSARNNEQFF,TGTGCCAGCAGCCAAGGGTCCGCTAGAAACAATGAGCAGTTCTTC,TRBJ2-1,-,TRBV3-1/TRBV3-2,once
CASRGPGTNEKLFF,TGTGCCAGCAGGGGGCCCGGGACTAATGAAAAACTGTTTTTT,TRBJ1-4,-,TRBV7-9,-
CASSSKAGQYYEQYF,TGTGCCAGCAGCTCAAAAGCCGGACAGTACTACGAGCAGTACTTC,TRBJ2-7,-,TRBV5-4,-
CASGGTGADEPQHF,TGTGCCAGCGGGGGGACAGGGGCGGATGAGCCCCAGCATTTT,TRBJ1-5,TRBD1,TRBV6-5,-
CASSFGRAQPQHF,TGTGCCAGCAGCTTCGGCAGGGCTCAGCCCCAGCATTTT,TRBJ1-5,-,TRBV5-6,-
CASSFLYEQYF,TGTGCCAGCAGTTTCCTCTACGAGCAGTACTTC,TRBJ2-7,-,TRBV6-5,few
CASSVGPGSYEQYF,TGTGCCAGCAGCGTAGGGCCAGGATCATACGAGCAGTACTTC,TRBJ2-7,-,TRBV9,-
CASSQDRGSVNTIYF,TGTGCCAGCAGCCAAGATCGAGGGTCAGTTAACACCATATATTTT,TRBJ1-3,-,TRBV3-1/TRBV3-2,-
CATGGGSGSYEQYF,TGTGCCACCGGTGGTGGTTCGGGCTCCTACGAGCAGTACTTC,TRBJ2-7,-,TRBV15,-
CAIRITLTGNTEAFF,TGTGCCATCAGGATAACCCTGACAGGGAACACTGAAGCTTTCTTT,TRBJ1-1,-,TRBV10-3,-
CASSVEGQGGTGELFF,TGTGCCAGCAGCGTAGAGGGACAGGGTGGAACCGGGGAGCTGTTTTTT,TRBJ2-2,TRBD1,TRBV9,-
CASSYGATTEAFF,TGTGCCAGCAGTTACGGGGCGACAACTGAAGCTTTCTTT,TRBJ1-1,-,TRBV6-5,once
CASSYSGPNSPLHF,TGTGCCAGCAGCTATAGCGGCCCGAATTCACCCCTCCACTTT,TRBJ1-6,-,TRBV11-3,-
CSASRGDTQYF,TGCAGTGCTAGTCGGGGGGATACGCAGTATTTT,TRBJ2-3,-,TRBV20-1,-
CASSQELTLGDRNYEQYF,TGCGCCAGCAGCCAAGAACTCACCCTTGGGGACAGGAACTACGAGCAGTACTTC,TRBJ2-7,TRBD1,TRBV4-3,-
CASSPPPGLLFSGANVLTF,TGTGCCAGCAGCCCCCCCCCGGGACTCCTCTTCTCTGGGGCCAACGTCCTGACTTTC,TRBJ2-6,-,TRBV7-9,few
CASSIWGPSNQPQHF,TGTGCCAGTAGTATTTGGGGGCCTAGCAATCAGCCCCAGCATTTT,TRBJ1-5,-,TRBV19,-
CASTGQGPYEQYF,TGTGCCAGTACAGGGCAGGGTCCCTACGAGCAGTACTTC,TRBJ2-7,-,TRBV19,-
CASSSTSGGAAETQYF,TGTGCCAGCAGCTCCACAAGCGGGGGGGCCGCAGAGACCCAGTACTTC,TRBJ2-5,TRBD2,TRBV13,-
CASSPVADGRQPQHF,TGTGCCAGCTCACCGGTAGCCGACGGTCGTCAGCCCCAGCATTTT,TRBJ1-5,-,TRBV18,-
CASSYSGVNEQFF,TGTGCCAGCAGTTACTCAGGGGTCAATGAGCAGTTCTTC,TRBJ2-1,-,TRBV6-6,-
CSVEAAGTGWAFF,TGCAGCGTTGAAGCAGCCGGGACAGGGTGGGCTTTCTTT,TRBJ1-1,TRBD1,TRBV29-1,-
CASSSDRGADTQYF,TGTGCCAGCAGCTCGGACAGGGGCGCAGATACGCAGTATTTT,TRBJ2-3,TRBD1,TRBV7-3,-
CASSLDSYYEQYF,TGTGCCAGCTCCCTTGACAGCTACTACGAGCAGTACTTC,TRBJ2-7,-,TRBV18,-
CASRRAQGNTEAFF,TGTGCCAGCAGGCGAGCCCAGGGGAATACTGAAGCTTTCTTT,TRBJ1-1,-,TRBV5-4,-
CASSLDGTGPYEQYF,TGCGCCAGCAGCTTGGATGGGACAGGACCCTACGAGCAGTACTTC,TRBJ2-7,TRBD1,TRBV5-1,-
CASSPIERTTYEQYF,TGTGCCAGCTCACCTATAGAGAGGACAACCTACGAGCAGTACTTC,TRBJ2-7,-,TRBV18,-
CASSYGATGSGNTIYF,TGTGCCAGCAGTTACGGGGCTACAGGTTCTGGAAACACCATATATTTT,TRBJ1-3,-,TRBV6-6,-
CASTRTGVGDQPQHF,TGTGCCAGTACTAGGACAGGGGTTGGGGATCAGCCCCAGCATTTT,TRBJ1-5,TRBD1,TRBV19,-
CATSRGGISYEQYF,TGTGCCACCAGCCGGGGGGGCATTTCCTACGAGCAGTACTTC,TRBJ2-7,TRBD2,TRBV15,-
CASRAPGQGNFFTEAFF,TGTGCCAGCAGGGCTCCGGGACAGGGGAATTTTTTCACTGAAGCTTTCTTT,TRBJ1-1,TRBD1,TRBV2,-
CASSSHRDYSGNTIYF,TGTGCCAGTAGTTCTCACAGGGATTACTCTGGAAACACCATATATTTT,TRBJ1-3,-,TRBV19,-
CASSYSRDLAGVYEQYF,TGTGCCAGCAGTTACTCGAGGGATCTAGCGGGGGTCTACGAGCAGTACTTC,TRBJ2-7,TRBD2,TRBV6-2/TRBV6-3,-
CASSPYQTEAFF,TGTGCCAGCTCACCATACCAGACTGAAGCTTTCTTT,TRBJ1-1,-,TRBV18,-
CASSPSTGSETQYF,TGTGCCAGCTCACCTTCGACAGGGTCAGAGACCCAGTACTTC,TRBJ2-5,TRBD1,TRBV18,-
CASTPRGGNQPQHF,TGTGCCAGCACCCCCAGGGGCGGCAATCAGCCCCAGCATTTT,TRBJ1-5,-,TRBV6-2/TRBV6-3,-
CASSRGGWTEAFF,TGTGCCAGCAGCCGGGGGGGGTGGACTGAAGCTTTCTTT,TRBJ1-1,-,TRBV6-5,-
CASSLVGVGKETQYF,TGTGCCAGCAGCTTAGTCGGGGTGGGGAAAGAGACCCAGTACTTC,TRBJ2-5,-,TRBV7-6,-
CASSQFQGQVNEKLFF,TGTGCCAGCAGCCAATTCCAGGGACAGGTTAATGAAAAACTGTTTTTT,TRBJ1-4,TRBD1,TRBV16,-
CASSEPDRVRNTGELFF,TGTGCCAGCAGTGAGCCCGACAGGGTTCGAAACACCGGGGAGCTGTTTTTT,TRBJ2-2,TRBD1,TRBV25-1,-
CASTGQLGETQYF,TGTGCCAGCACGGGACAGCTGGGGGAGACCCAGTACTTC,TRBJ2-5,TRBD1,TRBV6-5,-
CASSEAEGGGQPQHF,TGTGCCAGCAGTGAAGCGGAGGGAGGCGGACAGCCCCAGCATTTT,TRBJ1-5,-,TRBV2,-
CASSPRDRGPFDYYEQYF,TGTGCCAGCAGTCCCCGGGACAGGGGGCCCTTTGACTACTACGAGCAGTACTTC,TRBJ2-7,TRBD1,TRBV6-6,once
CASSYIVSSSQPQHF,TGTGCCAGCAGTTATATTGTGAGTTCAAGTCAGCCCCAGCATTTT,TRBJ1-5,-,TRBV6-6,few
CASSEMGGYGYTF,TGTGCCAGCAGTGAAATGGGAGGCTATGGCTACACCTTC,TRBJ1-2,-,TRBV6-1,-
CASRSTDTQYF,TGTGCCAGCAGGAGCACAGATACGCAGTATTTT,TRBJ2-3,-,TRBV19,-
CASSFTSGDWSPLHF,TGTGCCAGCAGTTTCACTTCAGGGGATTGGTCACCCCTCCACTTT,TRBJ1-6,-,TRBV27,few
CASSLFGQGLMAGELFF,TGTGCCAGCAGCTTGTTCGGCCAGGGCCTTATGGCCGGGGAGCTGTTTTTT,TRBJ2-2,-,TRBV5-4,-
CASSDQYQPQHF,TGTGCCAGCAGTGATCAATATCAGCCCCAGCATTTT,TRBJ1-5,-,TRBV2,-
CASSTGTGYEQYF,TGTGCCAGCAGTACCGGGACAGGCTACGAGCAGTACTTC,TRBJ2-7,TRBD1,TRBV27,few
CASSEGTGGQETQYF,TGTGCCAGCAGTGAGGGAACGGGGGGTCAAGAGACCCAGTACTTC,TRBJ2-5,TRBD2,TRBV6-4,-
CASSLNAGTRYEQYF,TGTGCCAGCAGCCTAAACGCTGGGACACGCTACGAGCAGTACTTC,TRBJ2-7,-,TRBV7-6,-
CASSPGVADFYGYTF,TGTGCCAGCAGCCCCGGGGTGGCCGACTTCTATGGCTACACCTTC,TRBJ1-2,-,TRBV7-6,-
CASSLYRGQGGTEAFF,TGTGCCAGCAGCTTGTACAGGGGGCAAGGGGGCACTGAAGCTTTCTTT,TRBJ1-1,TRBD1,TRBV5-6,-